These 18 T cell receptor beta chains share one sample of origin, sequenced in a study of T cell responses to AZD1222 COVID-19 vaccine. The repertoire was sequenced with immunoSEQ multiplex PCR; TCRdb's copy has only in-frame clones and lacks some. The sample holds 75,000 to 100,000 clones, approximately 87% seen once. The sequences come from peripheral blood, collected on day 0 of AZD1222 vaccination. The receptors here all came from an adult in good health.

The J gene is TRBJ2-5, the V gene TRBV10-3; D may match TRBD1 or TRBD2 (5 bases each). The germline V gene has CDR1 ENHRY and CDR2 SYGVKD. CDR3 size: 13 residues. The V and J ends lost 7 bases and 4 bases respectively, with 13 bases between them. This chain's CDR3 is CAINGAGSETQYF. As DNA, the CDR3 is TGTGCCATCAACGGGGCAGGATCAGAGACCCAGTACTTC.

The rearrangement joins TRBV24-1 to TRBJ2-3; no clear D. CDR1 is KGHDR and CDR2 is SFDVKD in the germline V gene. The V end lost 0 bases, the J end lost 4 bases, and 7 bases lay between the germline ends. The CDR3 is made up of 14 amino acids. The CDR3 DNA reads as TGTGCCACCAGTGATTTGAACCTCCCAGATACGCAGTATTTT. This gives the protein CATSDLNLPDTQYF.

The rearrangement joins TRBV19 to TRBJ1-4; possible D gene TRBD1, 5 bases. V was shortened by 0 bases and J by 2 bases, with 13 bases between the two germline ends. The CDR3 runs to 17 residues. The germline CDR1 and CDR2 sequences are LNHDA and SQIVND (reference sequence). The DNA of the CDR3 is TGTGCCAGTAGTATAGAAGGGGTCCCGGCCACTAATGAAAAACTGTTTTTT. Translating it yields CASSIEGVPATNEKLFF. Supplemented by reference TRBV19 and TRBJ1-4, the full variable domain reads DGGITQSPKYLFRKEGQNVTLSCEQNLNHDAMYWYRQDPGQGLRLIYYSQIVNDFQKGDIAEGYSVSREKKESFPLTVTSAQKNPTAFYLCASSIEGVPATNEKLFFGSGTQLSVL.

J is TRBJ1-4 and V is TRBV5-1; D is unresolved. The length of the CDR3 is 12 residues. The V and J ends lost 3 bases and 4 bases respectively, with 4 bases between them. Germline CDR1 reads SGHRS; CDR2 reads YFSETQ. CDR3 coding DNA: TGCGCCAGCAGCTCGAATAATGAAAAACTGTTTTTT. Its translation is CASSSNNEKLFF.

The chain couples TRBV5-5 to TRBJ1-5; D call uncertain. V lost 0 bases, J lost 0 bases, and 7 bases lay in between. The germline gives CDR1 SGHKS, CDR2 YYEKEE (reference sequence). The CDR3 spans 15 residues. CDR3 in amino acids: CASSLDGPSNQPQHF. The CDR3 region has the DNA TGTGCCAGCAGCTTGGATGGACCTAGCAATCAGCCCCAGCATTTT.

This CDR3 is CASIWAGTDIQYF. CDR3 nucleotide sequence: TGTGCCAGCATCTGGGCCGGGACGGACATTCAGTACTTC. This chain uses TRBV6-5 with TRBJ2-4; D may correspond to TRBD1 or TRBD2 (5 bases each). CDR1 and CDR2 (germline): MNHEY, SVGAGI. V was clipped by 7 bases and J by 8 bases, with 15 bases between them. The length of the CDR3 is 13 residues.

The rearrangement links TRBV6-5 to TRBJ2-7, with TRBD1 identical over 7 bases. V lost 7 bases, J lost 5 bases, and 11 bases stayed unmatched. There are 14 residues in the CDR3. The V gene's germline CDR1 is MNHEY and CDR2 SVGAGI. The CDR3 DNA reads TGTGCCAGCAACCCCCGGGACAGCCTTGACGAGCAGTACTTC. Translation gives CASNPRDSLDEQYF.

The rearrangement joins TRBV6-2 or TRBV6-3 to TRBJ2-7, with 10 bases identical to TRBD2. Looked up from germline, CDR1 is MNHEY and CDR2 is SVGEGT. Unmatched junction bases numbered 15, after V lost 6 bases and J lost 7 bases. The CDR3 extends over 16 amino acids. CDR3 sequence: CASSSPPAGGEREQYF. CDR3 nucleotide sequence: TGTGCCAGCAGCTCCCCCCCAGCGGGAGGGGAGAGGGAGCAGTACTTC.

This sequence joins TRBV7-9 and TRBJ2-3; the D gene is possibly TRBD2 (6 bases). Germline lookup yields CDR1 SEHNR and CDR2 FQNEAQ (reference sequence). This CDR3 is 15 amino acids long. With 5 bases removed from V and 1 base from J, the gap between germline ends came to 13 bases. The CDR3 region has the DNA TGTGCCAGCAGCACGACGGGGGTGGGCACAGATACGCAGTATTTT. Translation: CASSTTGVGTDTQYF.

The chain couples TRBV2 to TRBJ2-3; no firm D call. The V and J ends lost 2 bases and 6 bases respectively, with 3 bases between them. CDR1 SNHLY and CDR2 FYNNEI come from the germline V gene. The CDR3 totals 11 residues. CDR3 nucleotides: TGTGCCAGCAGTGAATTGGATACGCAGTATTTT. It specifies CASSELDTQYF.

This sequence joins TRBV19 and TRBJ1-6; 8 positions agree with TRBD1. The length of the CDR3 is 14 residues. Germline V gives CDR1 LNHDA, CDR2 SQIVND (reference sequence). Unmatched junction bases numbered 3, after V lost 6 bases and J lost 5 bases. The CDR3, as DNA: TGTGCCAGTAGAAGGACAGGGAATAATTCACCCCTCCACTTT. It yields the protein CASRRTGNNSPLHF.

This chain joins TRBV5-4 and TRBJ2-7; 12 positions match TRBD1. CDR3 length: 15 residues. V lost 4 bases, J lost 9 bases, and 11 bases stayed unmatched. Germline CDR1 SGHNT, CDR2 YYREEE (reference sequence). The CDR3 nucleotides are TGTGCCAGCAGCCCGGGGGGGACAGGGGGCGCCGGGCAGTACTTC. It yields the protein CASSPGGTGGAGQYF.

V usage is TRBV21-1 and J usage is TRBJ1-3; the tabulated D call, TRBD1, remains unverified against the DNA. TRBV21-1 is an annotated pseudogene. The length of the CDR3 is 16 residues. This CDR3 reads CASQSRDIKMGNTIYF. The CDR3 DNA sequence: TGTGCCAGCCAATCCCGGGACATCAAAATGGGAAACACCATATATTTT.

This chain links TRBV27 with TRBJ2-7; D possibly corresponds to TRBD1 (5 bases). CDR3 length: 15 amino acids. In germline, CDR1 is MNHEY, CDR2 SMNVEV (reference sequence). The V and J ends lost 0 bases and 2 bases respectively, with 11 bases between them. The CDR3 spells CASSLSRTRTYEQYF. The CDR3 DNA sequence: TGTGCCAGCAGTTTATCGCGGACACGTACCTACGAGCAGTACTTC.

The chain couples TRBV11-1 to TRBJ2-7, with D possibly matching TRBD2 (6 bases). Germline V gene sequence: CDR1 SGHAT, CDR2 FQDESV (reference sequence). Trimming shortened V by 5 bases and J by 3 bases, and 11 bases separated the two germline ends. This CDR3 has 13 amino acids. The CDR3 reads CASSGGESYEQYF. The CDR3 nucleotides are TGTGCCAGCAGCGGAGGGGAGAGCTACGAGCAGTACTTC. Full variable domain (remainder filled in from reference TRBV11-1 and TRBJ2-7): EAEVAQSPRYKITEKSQAVAFWCDPISGHATLYWYRQILGQGPELLVQFQDESVVDDSQLPKDRFSAERLKGVDSTLKIQPAELGDSAMYLCASSGGESYEQYFGPGTRLTVT.

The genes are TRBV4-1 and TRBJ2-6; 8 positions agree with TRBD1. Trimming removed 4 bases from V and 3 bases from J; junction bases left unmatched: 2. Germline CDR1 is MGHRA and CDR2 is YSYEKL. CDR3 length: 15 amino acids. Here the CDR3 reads CASSRGTGGANVLTF. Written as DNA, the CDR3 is TGCGCCAGCAGCCGCGGGACAGGTGGGGCCAACGTCCTGACTTTC.

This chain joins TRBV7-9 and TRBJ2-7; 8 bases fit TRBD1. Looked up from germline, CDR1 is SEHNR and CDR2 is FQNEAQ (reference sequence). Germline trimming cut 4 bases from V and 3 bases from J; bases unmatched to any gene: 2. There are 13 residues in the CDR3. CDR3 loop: CASSWGQDYEQYF. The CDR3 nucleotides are TGTGCCAGCAGCTGGGGACAGGACTACGAGCAGTACTTC.

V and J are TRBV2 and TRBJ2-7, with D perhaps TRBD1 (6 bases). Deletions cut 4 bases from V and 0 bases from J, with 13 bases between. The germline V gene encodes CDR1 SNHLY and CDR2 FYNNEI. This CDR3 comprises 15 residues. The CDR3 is CASSGDQGISYEQYF. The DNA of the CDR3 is TGTGCCAGCAGTGGGGACCAGGGGATCTCCTACGAGCAGTACTTC.